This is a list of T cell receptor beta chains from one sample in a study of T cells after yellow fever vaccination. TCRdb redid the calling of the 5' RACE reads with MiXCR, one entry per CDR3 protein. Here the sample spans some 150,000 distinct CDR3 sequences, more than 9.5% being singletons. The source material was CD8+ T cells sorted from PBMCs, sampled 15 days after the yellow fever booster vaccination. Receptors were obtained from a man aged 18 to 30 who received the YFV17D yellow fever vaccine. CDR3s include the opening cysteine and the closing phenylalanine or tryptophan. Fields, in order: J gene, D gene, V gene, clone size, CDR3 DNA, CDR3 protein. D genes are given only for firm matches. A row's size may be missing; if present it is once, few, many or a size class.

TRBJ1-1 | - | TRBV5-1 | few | TGCGCCAGCAGCTTGGGCCTTGGGGGTTTGAACACTGAAGCTTTCTTT | CASSLGLGGLNTEAFF
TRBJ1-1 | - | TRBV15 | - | TGTGCCACCAGCAGGTCGCTTTTCACTGAAGCTTTCTTT | CATSRSLFTEAFF
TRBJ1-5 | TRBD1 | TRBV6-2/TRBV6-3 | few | TGTGCCAGCAGCCGGGGACAGACTCAGCCCCAGCATTTT | CASSRGQTQPQHF
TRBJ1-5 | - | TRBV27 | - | TGTGCCAGCAGTTTAGGTGGTGGGCCTCAGCCCCAGCATTTT | CASSLGGGPQPQHF
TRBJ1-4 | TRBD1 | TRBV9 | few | TGTGCCAGCAGCCCCCGTATGGGGACAGCATATGAAAAACTGTTTTTT | CASSPRMGTAYEKLFF
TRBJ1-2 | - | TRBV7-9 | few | TGTGCCAGCAGCTTGGCCGGCTACTATGGCTACACCTTC | CASSLAGYYGYTF
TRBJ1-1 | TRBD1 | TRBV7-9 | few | TGTGCCAGCAGCTCCCGGGACAGCGGAAACACTGAAGCTTTCTTT | CASSSRDSGNTEAFF
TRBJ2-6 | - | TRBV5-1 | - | TGCGCCAGCAGCTTGGTTTCCGGGATCTGGGCCAACGTCCTGACTTTC | CASSLVSGIWANVLTF
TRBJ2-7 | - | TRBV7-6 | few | TGTGCCAGCAGCTTAAAGTTAGGGGAGTCCTACGAGCAGTACTTC | CASSLKLGESYEQYF
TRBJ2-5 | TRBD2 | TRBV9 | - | TGTGCCAGCAGCGTATCCGGGACTACCCAAGAGACCCAGTACTTC | CASSVSGTTQETQYF